This T cell receptor (beta chain) comes out of a study of radiotherapy plus CTLA-4 blockade in lung cancer. Background on the study: Around 19% of enrolled patients responded objectively, and roughly 31% had disease control. Findings of the study overall: Some TCR clones had been derived from tumors. These clones expanded in peripheral blood after radiotherapy plus ipilimumab.

There are 12 residues in the CDR3. Trimming cost V 7 bases and J 4 bases, with 9 bases left between them. Germline V lookup: CDR1 SEHNR, CDR2 FQNEAQ (reference sequence). This clone was seen a handful of times. Its antigen remains unidentified. The repertoire was sequenced with immunoSEQ multiplex PCR; TCRdb's copy has only in-frame clones and lacks some. This sample carries some 94,000 clones, roughly 80% of them seen once, and the ten largest clones take roughly a quarter. Chemo-refractory metastatic non-small-cell lung cancer patients received focal radiation with ipilimumab CTLA-4 blockade. The V gene is TRBV7-9, the J gene TRBJ2-3; D is unclear. This clonotype was sampled from a human donor with non-small cell lung cancer that progressed on radiotherapy plus ipilimumab. The sample in question was peripheral blood, obtained from a patient treated with radiotherapy plus ipilimumab. CDR3 protein: CASTPGPDTQYF. The CDR3 DNA reads as TGTGCCAGCACGCCCGGCCCAGATACGCAGTATTTT.